The 21 T cell receptor beta chains reported below all come from one sample, sequenced in a study of monozygotic twins with inflammatory bowel disease. TCRdb reprocessed the 5' RACE reads and keeps a single row for each CDR3 protein, giving no DNA. The repertoire table contains fewer than 400,000 distinct CDR3 sequences. Material for sequencing was blood. The receptor set was obtained from a human donor with ulcerative colitis or Crohn's disease, or a healthy co-twin of an affected twin (not recorded which).

The chain joins TRBV12-3 or TRBV12-4 to TRBJ2-2. This CDR3 comprises 12 residues. CDR3: CASTPRLGELFF.

This rearrangement joins TRBV20-1 to TRBJ2-4; TCRdb lists TRBD2, though no DNA is available to test this call. CDR1 DFQATT and CDR2 SNEGSKA come from the germline V gene (reference sequence). The length of the CDR3 is 16 residues. CDR3 protein: CSAMGTSGGAKNIQYF.

The J gene is TRBJ2-7, the V gene TRBV2; without DNA, the TCRdb call of TRBD1 cannot be checked. Germline CDR1 is SNHLY and CDR2 is FYNNEI. CDR3 length: 14 amino acids. The CDR3 reads CASTRTGGSYEQYF.

CDR3: CAIRPELQSSYEQYF. This chain uses TRBV10-3 with TRBJ2-7. The germline CDR1 and CDR2 sequences are ENHRY and SYGVKD. The CDR3 is 15 amino acids.

The J gene is TRBJ2-7, the V gene TRBV19; TCRdb lists TRBD2, though no DNA is available to test this call. The CDR3 length is 13 residues. Germline V gene sequence: CDR1 LNHDA, CDR2 SQIVND (reference sequence). CDR3 amino acids: CASSIYPLYEQYF.

The rearrangement joins TRBV7-2 to TRBJ2-5; TCRdb gives TRBD1 as the D gene, but with no DNA this cannot be confirmed. This CDR3 has 15 residues. Looked up from germline, CDR1 is SGHTA and CDR2 is FQGNSA. This CDR3 reads CASSLYRQGRETQYF.

The chain recombines TRBV20-1 with TRBJ2-7; TCRdb selects TRBD1, and the lack of DNA leaves this call unchecked. The length of the CDR3 is 12 residues. The germline V gene has CDR1 DFQATT and CDR2 SNEGSKA (reference sequence). Here the CDR3 reads CSAILDSYEQYF.

The chain uses TRBV12-3 or TRBV12-4 and TRBJ2-2; TCRdb designates TRBD1, a call that cannot be tested without DNA. The CDR3 contains 14 residues. CDR3 amino acids: CASTLQGAPGELFF.

V gene TRBV3-1 combines with J gene TRBJ2-7; no DNA is available, so the TRBD1 call from TCRdb remains unchecked. CDR1 and CDR2 from the germline V gene are LGHDT and YNNKEL (reference sequence). The CDR3 is made up of 13 amino acids. CDR3 loop: CASSNDPYYEQYF.

This CDR3 is CATQVGNSEAFF. The chain joins TRBV10-3 to TRBJ1-1. This CDR3 has 12 amino acids. CDR1 ENHRY and CDR2 SYGVKD come from the germline V gene.

The chain links TRBV5-1 to TRBJ2-7; as DNA is missing, the TRBD1 call by TCRdb cannot be tested. CDR3 size: 13 residues. The germline CDR1 and CDR2 sequences are SGHRS and YFSETQ. CDR3 sequence: CASSFGQGDEQYF.

The gene calls are TRBV28 and TRBJ1-2. This CDR3 region has 13 residues. In germline, CDR1 is MDHEN, CDR2 SYDVKM. The CDR3 protein is CASTPSLNYGYTF.

The J gene is TRBJ2-3, the V gene TRBV7-2; TCRdb names TRBD1, which stays unverified in the absence of DNA. Germline loops: CDR1 SGHTA, CDR2 FQGNSA. The CDR3 sequence is 15 residues long. The chain's CDR3 is CASSFFGQYTDTQYF.

This sequence joins TRBV28 and TRBJ2-7; with no DNA, the TCRdb D assignment of TRBD2 cannot be verified. This CDR3 comprises 13 residues. In germline, CDR1 is MDHEN, CDR2 SYDVKM. The CDR3 reads CASSLRDLYEQYF.

V is TRBV15 and J is TRBJ1-1; TCRdb gives TRBD1 as the D gene, but with no DNA this cannot be confirmed. The CDR3 loop spans 19 amino acids. Germline values: CDR1 LNHNV, CDR2 YYDKDF (reference sequence). The CDR3 region is CATSTTSIVGGEMNTEAFF.

The V call is TRBV4-2, the J call TRBJ2-5; without DNA, the TCRdb call of TRBD2 cannot be checked. The CDR3 totals 16 residues. Per germline, CDR1 LGHNA and CDR2 YNFKEQ. CDR3: CASSQPGLVSQETQYF.

The J gene is TRBJ2-2, the V gene TRBV28; TCRdb gives TRBD1 as the D gene, but with no DNA this cannot be confirmed. The CDR3 is 14 amino acids. CDR1 and CDR2 (germline): MDHEN, SYDVKM. The CDR3 is CASSLTGSTGELFF.

The CDR3 sequence is CASSPRQSGRETQYF. The rearrangement links TRBV7-2 to TRBJ2-5; TCRdb calls TRBD2, which cannot be checked without DNA. Germline CDR1 SGHTA, CDR2 FQGNSA. The CDR3 contains 15 residues. The variable domain in full, with the rest retrieved from reference TRBV7-2 and TRBJ2-5, is GAGVSQSPSNKVTEKGKDVELRCDPISGHTALYWYRQSLGQGLEFLIYFQGNSAPDKSGLPSDRFSAERTGGSVSTLTIQRTQQEDSAVYLCASSPRQSGRETQYFGPGTRLLVL.

The CDR3 sequence is CASRFALPGLGTGELFF. The chain recombines TRBV12-3 or TRBV12-4 with TRBJ2-2; TCRdb proposes TRBD2, but this gene call is untestable without DNA. CDR3 size: 17 residues.

The chain links TRBV19 to TRBJ1-5. Germline CDR1 reads LNHDA; CDR2 reads SQIVND (reference sequence). CDR3 size: 14 residues. This chain's CDR3 is CASKEGIGNQPQHF.

The chain carries TRBV5-1 and TRBJ1-2; TCRdb's D call of TRBD1 is untestable without DNA. Germline lookup yields CDR1 SGHRS and CDR2 YFSETQ. This CDR3 is built from 15 residues. The CDR3 sequence is CASSLSVRQDNGYTF.